This TCR beta chain was obtained from a study of cytomegalovirus exposure and HLA in healthy donors. The PCR was carried out with 60 Vbeta primers and 13 Jbeta primers. Libraries were prepared by immunoSEQ multiplex PCR; TCRdb keeps only in-frame clonotypes and omits some of them. The data show 95,000 to 150,000 clones, with 65% to 85% seen just once and less than 0.25% held by the top ten. Study-wide results and caveats: A later examination showed that TCR association rates differed by HLA locus, with DRB1 most and HLA-C fewest. Listed as cytomegalovirus-associated were 164 TCR beta chains. Later analysis identified 15,000 to 20,000 TCR beta sequences associated with HLA alleles, using a false discovery rate threshold of 0.05.

The CDR3 runs to 17 residues. V shed 5 bases and J 4 bases; nucleotides not matched to a gene: 12. The germline V gene encodes CDR1 SGHVS and CDR2 FQNEAQ. Notes on this clone: Its specificity is not known.

Sequenced sample: PBMCs. The chain joins TRBV7-8 to TRBJ2-1; 9 bases map to TRBD2. The receptor's source is a man between 45 and 60 years old in good health and CMV-seronegative. In DNA, the CDR3 is TGTGCCAGCAGCCTTGTTGCTGGTAGCGGGGGATACAATGAGCAGTTCTTC. Its translation is CASSLVAGSGGYNEQFF.